This TCR beta chain is from a study of cytomegalovirus exposure and HLA in healthy donors. Comments on this clone: The antigen remains unidentified.

PCR involved 60 Vbeta and 13 Jbeta primers. Here immunoSEQ multiplex PCR was the method, and the copy in TCRdb shows in-frame clones only, minus some. The sample lists approximately 170,000 clones, approximately 81% seen once, with approximately 2.4% in the top ten. Findings and limits, study-wide: In a later analysis, productive TCRs from donors in an Asian-associated ancestry cluster reportedly carried fewer N-insertions than the cohort mean.

CDR1 and CDR2 (germline): GTSNPN, SVGIG (reference sequence). V dropped 5 bases and J dropped 8 bases, with 13 bases sitting between them. There are 13 residues in the CDR3. The rearrangement links TRBV30 to TRBJ1-6, with TRBD1 as a possible D gene (6 bases). Sequencing input: PBMCs. The source is a woman between 50 and 59 years old in good health and CMV-seronegative. The CDR3 spells CAWRFRGHSPLHF. The CDR3 bases are TGTGCCTGGCGTTTCAGGGGCCATTCACCCCTCCACTTT.